This is a list of T cell receptor beta chains from one sample in a study of T cell responses to AZD1222 COVID-19 vaccine. Sequencing used immunoSEQ multiplex PCR; TCRdb keeps in-frame clones, though not all of them. The data hold just under 150,000 clones, with more than 70% observed a single time. The material sequenced was peripheral blood, taken 28 days after the second AZD1222 dose. The receptors stem from an adult who received the AZD1222 COVID-19 vaccine. Both conserved end residues are part of each CDR3. D genes are given only for firm matches. For some rows the clone size is stated as once, few or many, or as a class when expanded; others skip it.

d_gene	abundance	v_gene	j_gene	CDR3aa	CDR3nt
-	-	TRBV10-3	TRBJ2-5	CAISVDGQETQYF	TGTGCCATCAGTGTGGACGGACAAGAGACCCAGTACTTC
TRBD2	-	TRBV7-6	TRBJ2-7	CASSYGLAYTYEQYF	TGTGCCAGCAGCTACGGACTAGCGTATACCTACGAGCAGTACTTC
TRBD2	-	TRBV3-1/TRBV3-2	TRBJ2-1	CASSQAGLAGGNEQFF	TGTGCCAGCAGCCAAGCGGGACTAGCGGGAGGGAATGAGCAGTTCTTC
TRBD1	-	TRBV27	TRBJ2-2	CASSYSPGQGWARTGELFF	TGTGCCAGCAGTTATTCGCCGGGACAGGGGTGGGCGAGGACCGGGGAGCTGTTTTTT
-	once	TRBV6-1	TRBJ2-3	CASSEAPAGPADTQYF	TGTGCCAGCAGTGAAGCGCCTGCGGGGCCAGCAGATACGCAGTATTTT
-	-	TRBV2	TRBJ2-3	CASRAGRSHADTQYF	TGTGCCAGCAGAGCCGGGAGATCCCACGCAGATACGCAGTATTTT
-	few	TRBV7-9	TRBJ1-5	CASSLEGQPQHF	TGTGCCAGCAGCTTAGAGGGACAGCCCCAGCATTTT
TRBD1	-	TRBV5-1	TRBJ1-4	CASNSGTGLTNEKLFF	TGCGCCAGCAACTCCGGGACAGGTTTAACTAATGAAAAACTGTTTTTT
-	-	TRBV6-5	TRBJ1-1	CASSYQGMAFF	TGTGCCAGCAGTTACCAGGGGATGGCTTTCTTT
TRBD2	once	TRBV13	TRBJ2-7	CASSTSGDSSYEQYF	TGTGCCAGCAGCACTAGCGGGGATAGCTCCTACGAGCAGTACTTC
-	-	TRBV12-3/TRBV12-4	TRBJ1-1	CASTNGVSTEAFF	TGTGCCAGCACCAACGGGGTCTCAACTGAAGCTTTCTTT
TRBD1	-	TRBV9	TRBJ2-3	CASSGLTGIGDTQYF	TGTGCCAGCAGCGGATTGACAGGGATTGGGGATACGCAGTATTTT
-	-	TRBV28	TRBJ1-1	CASSSGGRITEAFF	TGTGCCAGCAGTTCCGGGGGGCGGATCACTGAAGCTTTCTTT
-	-	TRBV6-6	TRBJ1-1	CASSYFDGAMNTEAFF	TGTGCCAGCAGTTACTTTGACGGAGCCATGAACACTGAAGCTTTCTTT
-	once	TRBV18	TRBJ1-3	CASSPGMLSGNTIYF	TGTGCCAGCTCACCAGGAATGCTCTCTGGAAACACCATATATTTT
-	-	TRBV28	TRBJ2-7	CASRGGREQYF	TGTGCCAGCAGGGGGGGACGCGAGCAGTACTTC
-	-	TRBV6-5	TRBJ2-3	CASSYWHNTDTQYF	TGTGCCAGCAGTTACTGGCACAACACAGATACGCAGTATTTT
-	-	TRBV18	TRBJ2-5	CASSSGEFAQETQYF	TGTGCCAGCTCATCAGGGGAGTTTGCTCAAGAGACCCAGTACTTC
-	few	TRBV3-1/TRBV3-2	TRBJ1-6	CASSQENGWYSPLHF	TGTGCCAGCAGCCAAGAAAACGGTTGGTATTCACCCCTCCACTTT
-	-	TRBV14	TRBJ2-2	CASSPRKRITELFF	TGTGCCAGCAGCCCACGTAAACGGATCACGGAGCTGTTTTTT
-	-	TRBV11-3	TRBJ2-5	CASSLLGGPGETQYF	TGTGCCAGCAGCTTACTGGGGGGGCCGGGAGAGACCCAGTACTTC
-	-	TRBV28	TRBJ1-3	CASSLGGSSGNTIYF	TGTGCCAGCAGTTTGGGAGGGAGTTCTGGAAACACCATATATTTT
-	-	TRBV2	TRBJ2-1	CASRYVAEQFF	TGTGCCAGCAGATACGTTGCTGAGCAGTTCTTC
-	-	TRBV9	TRBJ2-1	CASSPPAGREQFF	TGTGCCAGCAGCCCACCGGCGGGGCGTGAGCAGTTCTTC